This T cell receptor (beta chain) originates from a study of T cells after yellow fever vaccination. In making TCR cDNA, 5'RACE template switching added a universal primer site and UMIs to it. TCRdb used MiXCR to reprocess the 5' RACE reads, holding one entry per CDR3 protein. Among 240,000 or so distinct CDR3 sequences listed, about 7% were seen once. This CDR3 has 14 residues. After removal of 3 bases from V and 7 bases from J, the junction contained 2 bases not matched to a gene. The germline V gene encodes CDR1 LGHDT and CDR2 YNNKEL (reference sequence). The specimen was CD4+ T cells sorted from PBMCs, collected 15 days after the yellow fever booster vaccination. The chain recombines TRBV3-1 with TRBJ2-7, with 14 bases fitting TRBD2. The source is a man aged 30 to 45 who received the YFV17D yellow fever vaccine. The CDR3 DNA sequence: TGTGCCAGCAGCCAGACTAGCGGGAGGGTTGAGCAGTACTTC. It yields the protein CASSQTSGRVEQYF.